This T cell receptor (beta chain) was captured by sequencing in a study of response to subunit inactivated influenza vaccine. General study findings and limits: Authors proposed each seasonal influenza vaccination draws in few new T cells.

V was pared by 4 bases and J by 0 bases, with 8 bases of the junction left unmatched. The CDR3 is 16 amino acids. Looked up from germline, CDR1 is SGHRS and CDR2 is YFSETQ. This clonotype has a count of ten or more. Its antigen is as yet unknown. MiXCR, applied by TCRdb to the RT-PCR reads, yields one record per CDR3 protein. The table shows around 480,000 distinct CDR3 sequences, with approximately 16% occurring only once. This sample comprised CD4+ T cells sorted from PBMCs, obtained about 24 months after vaccination. The chain has TRBV5-1 and TRBJ2-3; TRBD1 aligns across 7 bases. The sequence derives from a man between 50 and 75 years old who received an inactivated influenza vaccine. Written as DNA, the CDR3 is TGCGCCAGCAGCCAAGACAGGGCAATTAGCACAGATACGCAGTATTTT. Translated: CASSQDRAISTDTQYF.